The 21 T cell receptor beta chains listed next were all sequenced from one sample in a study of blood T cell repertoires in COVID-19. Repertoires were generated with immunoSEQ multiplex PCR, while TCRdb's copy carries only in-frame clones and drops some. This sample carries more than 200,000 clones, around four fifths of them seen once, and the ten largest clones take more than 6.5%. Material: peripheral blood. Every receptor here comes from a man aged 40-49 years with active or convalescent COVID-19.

CDR3 bases: TGTGCCAGCTCACCACCTCTTAAGAGGGCCGAATACAATGAGCAGTTCTTC. Protein: CASSPPLKRAEYNEQFF. The chain joins TRBV18 to TRBJ2-1, with D possibly matching TRBD2 (5 bases). The CDR3 length is 17 residues. V was shortened by 0 bases and J by 4 bases, with 16 bases between the two germline ends. Germline CDR1 is KGHSH and CDR2 is LQKENI.

CDR3 coding DNA: TGTGCCAGCAGTGAAGTCCACCGGGTCTTCAATCAGCCCCAGCATTTT. Amino acids: CASSEVHRVFNQPQHF. The chain joins TRBV6-1 to TRBJ1-5; no reliable D call. Germline CDR1 and CDR2: MNHNS and SASEGT. The length of the CDR3 is 16 residues. V lost 1 base to trimming and J lost 3 bases, with 13 bases between them.

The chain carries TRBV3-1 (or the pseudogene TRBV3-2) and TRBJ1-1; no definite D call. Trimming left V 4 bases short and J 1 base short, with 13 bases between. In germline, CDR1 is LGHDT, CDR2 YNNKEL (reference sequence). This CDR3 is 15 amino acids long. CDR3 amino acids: CASSPVERGNTEAFF. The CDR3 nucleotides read TGTGCCAGCAGCCCTGTCGAGAGAGGGAACACTGAAGCTTTCTTT.

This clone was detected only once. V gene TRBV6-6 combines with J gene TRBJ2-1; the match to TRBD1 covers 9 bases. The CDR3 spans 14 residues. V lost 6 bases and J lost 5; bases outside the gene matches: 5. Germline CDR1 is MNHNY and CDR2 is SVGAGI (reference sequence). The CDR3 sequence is CASSEGQGNNEQFF. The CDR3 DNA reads TGTGCCAGCAGCGAGGGACAGGGAAACAATGAGCAGTTCTTC.

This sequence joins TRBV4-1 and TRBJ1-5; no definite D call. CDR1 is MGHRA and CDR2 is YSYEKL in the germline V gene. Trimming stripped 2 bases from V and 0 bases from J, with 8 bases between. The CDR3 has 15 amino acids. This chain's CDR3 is CASSQQAHSNQPQHF. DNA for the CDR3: TGCGCCAGCAGCCAACAGGCTCATAGCAATCAGCCCCAGCATTTT.

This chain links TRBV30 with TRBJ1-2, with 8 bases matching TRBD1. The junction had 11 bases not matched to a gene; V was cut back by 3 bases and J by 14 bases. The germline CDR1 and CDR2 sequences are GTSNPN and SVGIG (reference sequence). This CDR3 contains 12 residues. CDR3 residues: CAWSPGGAGRTF. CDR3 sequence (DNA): TGTGCCTGGAGCCCAGGGGGCGCAGGGAGAACCTTC.

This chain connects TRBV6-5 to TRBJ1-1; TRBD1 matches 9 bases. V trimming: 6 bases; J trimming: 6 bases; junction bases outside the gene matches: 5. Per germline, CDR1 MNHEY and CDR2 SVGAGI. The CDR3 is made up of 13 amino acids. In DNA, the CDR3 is TGTGCCAGCAGGGGACAGGGATGGTCTGAAGCTTTCTTT. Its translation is CASRGQGWSEAFF.

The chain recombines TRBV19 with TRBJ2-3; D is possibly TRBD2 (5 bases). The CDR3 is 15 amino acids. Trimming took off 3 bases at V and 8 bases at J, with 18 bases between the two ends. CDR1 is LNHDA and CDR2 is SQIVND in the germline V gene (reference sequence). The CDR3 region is CASSILAQLEVTQYF. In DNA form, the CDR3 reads TGTGCCAGTAGTATTCTAGCCCAACTGGAGGTTACGCAGTATTTT.

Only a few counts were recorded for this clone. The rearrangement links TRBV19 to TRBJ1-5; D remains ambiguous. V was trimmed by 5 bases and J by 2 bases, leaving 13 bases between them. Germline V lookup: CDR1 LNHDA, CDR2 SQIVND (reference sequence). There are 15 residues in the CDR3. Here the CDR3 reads CASSATPGGNQPQHF. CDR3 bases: TGTGCCAGTAGTGCGACCCCGGGTGGCAATCAGCCCCAGCATTTT.

CDR3: CASSITTSPSYNEQFF. The CDR3 DNA follows: TGTGCCAGCAGCATCACGACAAGTCCCTCCTACAATGAGCAGTTCTTC. This rearrangement joins TRBV7-9 to TRBJ2-1; D is unclear. The germline V gene has CDR1 SEHNR and CDR2 FQNEAQ (reference sequence). Between the trimmed V and J ends, which lost 5 bases and 0 bases, there was a span of 14 bases. This CDR3 is built from 16 residues.

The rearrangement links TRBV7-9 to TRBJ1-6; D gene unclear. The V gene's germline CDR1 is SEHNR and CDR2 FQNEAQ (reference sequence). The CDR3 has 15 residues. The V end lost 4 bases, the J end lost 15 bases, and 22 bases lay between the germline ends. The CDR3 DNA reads TGTGCCAGCAGCTCCTCTCCACCGGGTGAGGCAAGCCTCCACTTT. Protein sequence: CASSSSPPGEASLHF.

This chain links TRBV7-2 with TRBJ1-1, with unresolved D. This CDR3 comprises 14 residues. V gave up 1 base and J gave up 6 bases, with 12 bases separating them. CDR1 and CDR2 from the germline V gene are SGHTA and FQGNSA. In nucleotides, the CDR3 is TGTGCCAGCAGCTTAGAGCCCGAGGTCGCTGAAGCTTTCTTT. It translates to CASSLEPEVAEAFF.

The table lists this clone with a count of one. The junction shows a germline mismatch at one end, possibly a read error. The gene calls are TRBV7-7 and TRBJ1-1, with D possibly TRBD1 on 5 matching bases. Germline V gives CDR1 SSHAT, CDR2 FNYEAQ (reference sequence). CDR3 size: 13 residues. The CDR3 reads CASSRQMNTEAFF. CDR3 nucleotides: TGTGCTAGCAGCCGACAGATGAACACTGAAGCTTTCTTT.

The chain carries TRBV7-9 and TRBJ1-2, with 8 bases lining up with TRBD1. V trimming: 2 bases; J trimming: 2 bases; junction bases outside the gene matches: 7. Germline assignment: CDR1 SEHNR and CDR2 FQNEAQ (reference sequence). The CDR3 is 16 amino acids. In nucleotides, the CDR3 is TGTGCCAGCAGCTTAACTCCGGACAGGGAGAACTATGGCTACACCTTC. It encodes CASSLTPDRENYGYTF.

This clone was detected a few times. The CDR3 reads CASSQPPGTQYF. In nucleotides, the CDR3 is TGTGCCAGCAGTCAGCCCCCGGGGACCCAGTACTTC. J is TRBJ2-5 and V is TRBV7-2; no clear D. The CDR3 contains 12 residues. Germline V gene data show CDR1 as SGHTA and CDR2 as FQGNSA. V shed 6 bases and J shed 7 bases, with 12 bases lying between them.

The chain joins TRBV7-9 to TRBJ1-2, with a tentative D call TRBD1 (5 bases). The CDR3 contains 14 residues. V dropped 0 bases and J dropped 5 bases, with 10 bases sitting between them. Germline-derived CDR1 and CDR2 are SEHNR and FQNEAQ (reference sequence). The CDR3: CASSLAGLLYGYTF. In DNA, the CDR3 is TGTGCCAGCAGCTTAGCGGGGCTTCTGTATGGCTACACCTTC.

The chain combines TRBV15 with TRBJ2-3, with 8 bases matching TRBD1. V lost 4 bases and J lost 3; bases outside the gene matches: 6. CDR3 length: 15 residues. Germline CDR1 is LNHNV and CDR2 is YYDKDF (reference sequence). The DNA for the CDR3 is TGTGCCACCAGCAATAGACAGGGGCCTACAGATACGCAGTATTTT. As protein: CATSNRQGPTDTQYF. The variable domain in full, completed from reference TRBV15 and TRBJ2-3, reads DAMVIQNPRYQVTQFGKPVTLSCSQTLNHNVMYWYQQKSSQAPKLLFHYYDKDFNNEADTPDNFQSRRPNTSFCFLDIRSPGLGDTAMYLCATSNRQGPTDTQYFGPGTRLTVL.

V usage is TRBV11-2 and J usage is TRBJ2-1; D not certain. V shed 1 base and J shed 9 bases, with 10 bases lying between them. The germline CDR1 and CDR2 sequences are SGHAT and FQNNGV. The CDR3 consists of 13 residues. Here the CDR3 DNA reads TGTGCCAGCAGCTTAGTCCAGGTTCCTGAGCAGTTCTTC. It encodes CASSLVQVPEQFF.

The CDR3 nucleotides are TGTGCCAGCGGCCGTGTCGATCAGCCCCAGCATTTT. Translating it yields CASGRVDQPQHF. The genes are TRBV2 and TRBJ1-5; D uncertain. Trimming pared 8 bases from V and 5 bases from J, leaving 10 bases between. The CDR3 has 12 amino acids. The germline V gene encodes CDR1 SNHLY and CDR2 FYNNEI.

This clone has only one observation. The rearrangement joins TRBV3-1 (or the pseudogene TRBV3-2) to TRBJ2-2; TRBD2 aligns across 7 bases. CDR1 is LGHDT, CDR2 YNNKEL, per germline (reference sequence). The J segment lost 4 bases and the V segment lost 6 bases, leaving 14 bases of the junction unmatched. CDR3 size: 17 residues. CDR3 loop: CASSQLAYDKRTGELFF. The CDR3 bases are TGTGCCAGCAGTCAACTAGCGTACGACAAACGCACCGGGGAGCTGTTTTTT.

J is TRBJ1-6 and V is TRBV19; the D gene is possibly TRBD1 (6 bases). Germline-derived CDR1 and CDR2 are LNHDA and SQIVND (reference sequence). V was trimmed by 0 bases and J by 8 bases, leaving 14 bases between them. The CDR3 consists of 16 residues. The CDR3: CASSIDGTPTDSPLHF. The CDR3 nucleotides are TGTGCCAGTAGTATAGATGGGACACCGACGGATTCACCCCTCCACTTT.